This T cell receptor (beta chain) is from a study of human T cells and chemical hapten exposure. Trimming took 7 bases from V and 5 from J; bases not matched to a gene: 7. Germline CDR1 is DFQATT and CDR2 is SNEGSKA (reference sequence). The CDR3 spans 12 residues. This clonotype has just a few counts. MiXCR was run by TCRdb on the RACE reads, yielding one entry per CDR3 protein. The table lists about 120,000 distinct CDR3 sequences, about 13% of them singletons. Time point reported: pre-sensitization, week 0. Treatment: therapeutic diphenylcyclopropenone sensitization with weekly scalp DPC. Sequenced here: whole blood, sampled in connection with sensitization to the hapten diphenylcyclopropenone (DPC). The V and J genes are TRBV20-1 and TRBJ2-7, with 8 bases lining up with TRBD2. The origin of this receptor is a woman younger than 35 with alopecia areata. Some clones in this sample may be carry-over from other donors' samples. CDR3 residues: CSVRRGVDEQYF. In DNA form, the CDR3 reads TGCAGTGTCCGGCGGGGGGTGGACGAGCAGTACTTC.